This TCR beta chain was captured in a study of regulatory T cells in long-lasting Graves disease. Across the study: Patients met the persistent Graves' disease definition after over 5 years of antithyroid drugs with positive TSH receptor antibodies.

Arm-PCR of CDR3 regions with iRepertoire HTBI primers generated TCR beta libraries. MiXCR, run by TCRdb on the multiplex PCR reads, gives a single entry per CDR3 protein. The top ten clones hold under 50% of a sample with 600,000 to 800,000 distinct CDR3 sequences, approximately 31% of them seen once. Overall study results and limits: The persistent group shared 3,000 or so public clonotypes, more than the 950 to 1,000 shared by new patients. TRBV28, TRBJ1-2 and TRBJ2-5 emerged as the favored segments in persistent disease. TCR diversity was lower in persistent Graves' patients than in newly diagnosed ones.

Described time point: persistent/refractory GD, antithyroid drugs over 5 years with positive TRAb. The TCR library was made from RNA extracted from PBMCs. This clonotype has only a few counts. What it binds is not known. The CDR3 is 15 residues long. V lost 5 bases and J lost 0, with 13 bases in between. Germline V lookup: CDR1 GTSNPN, CDR2 SVGIG (reference sequence). This material consisted of peripheral blood mononuclear cells (PBMCs), taken when the disease was refractory, from a patient treated with antithyroid drugs. The clonotype originates from a female donor with Graves disease. The gene calls are TRBV30 and TRBJ1-4; the D gene is possibly TRBD1 (5 bases). As DNA, the CDR3 is TGTGCCTGGGGCGAGGGGTTTGCAACTAATGAAAAACTGTTTTTT. Translated, it gives CAWGEGFATNEKLFF.